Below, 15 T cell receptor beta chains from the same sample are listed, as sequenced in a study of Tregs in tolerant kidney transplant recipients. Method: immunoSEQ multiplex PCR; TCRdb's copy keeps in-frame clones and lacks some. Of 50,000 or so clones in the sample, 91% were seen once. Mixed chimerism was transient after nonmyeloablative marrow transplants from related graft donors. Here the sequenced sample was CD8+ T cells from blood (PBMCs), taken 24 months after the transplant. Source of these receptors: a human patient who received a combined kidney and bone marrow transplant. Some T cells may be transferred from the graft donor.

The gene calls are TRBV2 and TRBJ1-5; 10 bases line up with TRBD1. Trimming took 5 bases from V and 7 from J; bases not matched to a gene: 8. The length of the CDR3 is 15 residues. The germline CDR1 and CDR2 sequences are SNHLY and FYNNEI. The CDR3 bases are TGTGCCAGCAGTCCGGGACAGGGGACGGGGCAGCCCCAGCATTTT. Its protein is CASSPGQGTGQPQHF.

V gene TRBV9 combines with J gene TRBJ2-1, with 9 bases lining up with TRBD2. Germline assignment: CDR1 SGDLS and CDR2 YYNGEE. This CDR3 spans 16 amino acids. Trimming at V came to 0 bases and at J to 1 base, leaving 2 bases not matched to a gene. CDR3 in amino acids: CASSVGSGGSYNEQFF. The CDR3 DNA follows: TGTGCCAGCAGCGTAGGGAGCGGGGGGTCCTACAATGAGCAGTTCTTC.

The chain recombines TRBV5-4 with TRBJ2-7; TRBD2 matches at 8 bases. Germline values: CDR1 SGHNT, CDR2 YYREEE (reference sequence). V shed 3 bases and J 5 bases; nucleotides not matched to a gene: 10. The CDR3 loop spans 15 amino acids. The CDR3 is CASSWGSGRRNEQYF. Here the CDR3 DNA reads TGTGCCAGCAGCTGGGGAAGCGGGAGAAGGAACGAGCAGTACTTC.

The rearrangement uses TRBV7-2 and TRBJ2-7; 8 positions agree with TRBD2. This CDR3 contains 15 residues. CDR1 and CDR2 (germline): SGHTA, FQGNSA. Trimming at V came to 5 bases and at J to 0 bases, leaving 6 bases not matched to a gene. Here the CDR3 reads CASSKTSVFSYEQYF. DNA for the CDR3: TGTGCCAGCAGCAAGACTAGCGTCTTCTCCTACGAGCAGTACTTC. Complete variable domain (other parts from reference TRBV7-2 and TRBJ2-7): GAGVSQSPSNKVTEKGKDVELRCDPISGHTALYWYRQSLGQGLEFLIYFQGNSAPDKSGLPSDRFSAERTGGSVSTLTIQRTQQEDSAVYLCASSKTSVFSYEQYFGPGTRLTVT.

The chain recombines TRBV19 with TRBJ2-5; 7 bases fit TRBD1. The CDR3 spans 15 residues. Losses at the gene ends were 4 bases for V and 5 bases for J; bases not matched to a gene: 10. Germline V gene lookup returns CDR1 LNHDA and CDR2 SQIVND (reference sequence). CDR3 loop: CASSTGDSIGETQYF. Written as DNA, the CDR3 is TGTGCCAGTAGTACAGGGGACAGCATAGGGGAGACCCAGTACTTC.

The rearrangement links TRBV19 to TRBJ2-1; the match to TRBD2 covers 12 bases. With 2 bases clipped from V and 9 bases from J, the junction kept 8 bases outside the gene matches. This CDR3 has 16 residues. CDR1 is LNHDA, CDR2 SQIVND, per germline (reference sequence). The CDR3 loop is CASSIPSGRASIEQFF. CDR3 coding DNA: TGTGCCAGTAGTATACCTAGCGGGAGGGCCAGTATTGAGCAGTTCTTC.

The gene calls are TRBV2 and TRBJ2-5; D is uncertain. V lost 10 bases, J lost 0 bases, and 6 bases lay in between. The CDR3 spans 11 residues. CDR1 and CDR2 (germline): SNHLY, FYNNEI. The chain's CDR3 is CATEDQETQYF. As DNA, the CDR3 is TGTGCCACCGAGGACCAAGAGACCCAGTACTTC.

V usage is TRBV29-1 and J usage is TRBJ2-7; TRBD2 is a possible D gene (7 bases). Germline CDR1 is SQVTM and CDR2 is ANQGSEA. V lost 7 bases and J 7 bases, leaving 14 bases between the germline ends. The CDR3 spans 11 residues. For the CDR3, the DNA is TGCAGCGCCTGGGGGGGGCGGGAGCAGTACTTC. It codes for CSAWGGREQYF.

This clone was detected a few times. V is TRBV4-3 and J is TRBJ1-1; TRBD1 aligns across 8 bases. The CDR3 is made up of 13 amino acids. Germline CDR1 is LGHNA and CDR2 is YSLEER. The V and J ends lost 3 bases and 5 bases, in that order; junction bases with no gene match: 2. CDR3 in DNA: TGCGCCAGCAGCCACGACAGGGGTACTGAAGCTTTCTTT. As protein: CASSHDRGTEAFF.

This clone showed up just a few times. CDR3: CASSLLTGDTQYF. The CDR3 coding sequence is TGTGCCAGCAGCTTATTGACCGGGGATACGCAGTATTTT. The V gene is TRBV11-2, the J gene TRBJ2-3; D gene unclear. The CDR3 totals 13 residues. CDR1 is SGHAT, CDR2 FQNNGV, per germline. V lost 2 bases, J lost 6 bases, and 9 bases lay in between.

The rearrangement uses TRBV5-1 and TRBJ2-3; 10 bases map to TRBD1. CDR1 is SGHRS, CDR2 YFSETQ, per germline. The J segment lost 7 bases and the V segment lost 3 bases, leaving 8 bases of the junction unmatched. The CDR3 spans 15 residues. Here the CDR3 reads CASSWDRGAPHTQYF. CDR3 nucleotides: TGCGCCAGCAGCTGGGACAGGGGCGCCCCTCATACGCAGTATTTT.

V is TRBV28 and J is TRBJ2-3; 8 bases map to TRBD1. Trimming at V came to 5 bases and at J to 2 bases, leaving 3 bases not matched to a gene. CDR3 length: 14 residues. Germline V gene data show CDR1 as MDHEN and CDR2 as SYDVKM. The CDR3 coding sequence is TGTGCCAGCAGTCAGGACAGGGACACAGATACGCAGTATTTT. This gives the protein CASSQDRDTDTQYF.

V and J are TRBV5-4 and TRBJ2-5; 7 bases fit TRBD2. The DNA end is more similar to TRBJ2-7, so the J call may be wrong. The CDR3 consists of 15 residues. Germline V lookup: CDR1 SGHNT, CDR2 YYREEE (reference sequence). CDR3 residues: CASSRGSGIGYEQYF. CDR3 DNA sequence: TGTGCCAGCAGCCGCGGGAGCGGGATAGGGTACGAGCAGTACTTC.

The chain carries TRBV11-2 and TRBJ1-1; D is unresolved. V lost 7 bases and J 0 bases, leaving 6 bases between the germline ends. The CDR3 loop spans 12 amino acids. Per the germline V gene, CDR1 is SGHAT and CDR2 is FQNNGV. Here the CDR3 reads CASTLMNTEAFF. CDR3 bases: TGTGCCAGCACCCTTATGAACACTGAAGCTTTCTTT.

Here the CDR3 DNA reads TGTGCCAGCAGCACCCCCACTAGCGGGGGCCGCACAGATACGCAGTATTTT. It codes for CASSTPTSGGRTDTQYF. The V and J genes are TRBV7-9 and TRBJ2-3; 11 bases align to TRBD2. CDR3 length: 17 amino acids. The germline V gene encodes CDR1 SEHNR and CDR2 FQNEAQ (reference sequence). J lost 1 base, V lost 5 bases, and 8 bases had no gene match.